These T cell receptor beta chains were read from a single sample in a study of cytomegalovirus exposure and HLA in healthy donors. Profiled with immunoSEQ multiplex PCR; TCRdb holds only in-frame clones, not every one. The sample shows some 110,000 clones, around 80% of them seen only once. Specimen: PBMCs. The receptors stem from a man younger than 40 in good health and CMV-seropositive. CDR3s leave out the opening cysteine and the closing phenylalanine or tryptophan. Fields, in order: CDR3 protein, J gene, V gene.

CDR3 protein: ASSAQGIPEAF
J gene: TRBJ1-1
V gene: TRBV2

CDR3 protein: ASSIGQNTEAF
J gene: TRBJ1-1
V gene: TRBV19

CDR3 protein: ASSQESFRVSGANVLT
J gene: TRBJ2-6
V gene: TRBV14

CDR3 protein: ASAPTGEVLEGYT
J gene: TRBJ1-2
V gene: TRBV2

CDR3 protein: SVARQGAEAF
J gene: TRBJ1-1
V gene: TRBV29-1

CDR3 protein: ATGQATYGYT
J gene: TRBJ1-2
V gene: TRBV19

CDR3 protein: AWSTNSGNTIY
J gene: TRBJ1-3
V gene: TRBV30

CDR3 protein: ASSENTGSPLH
J gene: TRBJ1-6
V gene: TRBV6-1

CDR3 protein: ASSERHRALATNEKLF
J gene: TRBJ1-4
V gene: TRBV6-1

CDR3 protein: ASSFAGVAGNTIY
J gene: TRBJ1-3
V gene: TRBV28

CDR3 protein: ASSAGQGDTEAF
J gene: TRBJ1-1
V gene: TRBV5-1

CDR3 protein: ASSTYSLAGVQETQY
J gene: TRBJ2-5
V gene: TRBV19

CDR3 protein: ASSLSIGFTYEQY
J gene: .
V gene: TRBV13

CDR3 protein: VRSLAYIKRTGDYNEQF
J gene: TRBJ2-1
V gene: TRBV7-5

CDR3 protein: ASSEGSNQPQH
J gene: TRBJ1-5
V gene: TRBV5-1

CDR3 protein: ASSQRTGGEQY
J gene: .
V gene: TRBV4-1

CDR3 protein: ASSQALQGKDTQY
J gene: TRBJ2-3
V gene: TRBV14

CDR3 protein: ASSLPGTGATEAF
J gene: TRBJ1-1
V gene: TRBV28

CDR3 protein: ARFRDFTEAF
J gene: TRBJ1-1
V gene: TRBV2

CDR3 protein: ARETGDPGELF
J gene: TRBJ2-2
V gene: TRBV5-1

CDR3 protein: ASSVHSPLNEQF
J gene: TRBJ2-1
V gene: TRBV10-2

CDR3 protein: ASNPTANTGELF
J gene: TRBJ2-2
V gene: TRBV2

CDR3 protein: ASSLRQGYEQY
J gene: TRBJ2-7
V gene: TRBV11-2

CDR3 protein: ASSWGTASSYNSPLH
J gene: TRBJ1-6
V gene: TRBV5-4

CDR3 protein: ASSLDRGTGELF
J gene: TRBJ2-2
V gene: TRBV6-1

CDR3 protein: ASSLAVGPNEKLF
J gene: TRBJ1-4
V gene: TRBV5-5

CDR3 protein: ATSRTGASRETQY
J gene: TRBJ2-5
V gene: TRBV15

CDR3 protein: ASSAGGNQPQH
J gene: TRBJ1-5
V gene: TRBV7-9

CDR3 protein: ASSGPGRETEETQY
J gene: TRBJ2-5
V gene: TRBV18

CDR3 protein: ASSIPDSGNTIY
J gene: TRBJ1-3
V gene: TRBV5-5

CDR3 protein: ASSTLGGKSGELF
J gene: TRBJ2-2
V gene: TRBV19

CDR3 protein: ASSTGVTYGYT
J gene: TRBJ1-2
V gene: TRBV18

CDR3 protein: ASRTGQNTGELF
J gene: TRBJ2-2
V gene: TRBV27

CDR3 protein: ASSPRPARSYEQY
J gene: .
V gene: TRBV5-1

CDR3 protein: ASSTRSGYGPAYEQY
J gene: TRBJ2-7
V gene: TRBV28

CDR3 protein: ASSMLAGANYEQY
J gene: TRBJ2-7
V gene: TRBV19

CDR3 protein: ASSQGISTAYEQY
J gene: TRBJ2-7
V gene: TRBV4-1

CDR3 protein: ASQRGTTYNEQF
J gene: TRBJ2-1
V gene: TRBV11-2

CDR3 protein: ASSQDGFYEQY
J gene: TRBJ2-7
V gene: TRBV14

CDR3 protein: ASSSGQGVLEKLF
J gene: TRBJ1-4
V gene: TRBV5-1

CDR3 protein: ASSLAPRQETQY
J gene: TRBJ2-5
V gene: TRBV7-8

CDR3 protein: ASSVSSGAYEQY
J gene: .
V gene: TRBV9

CDR3 protein: ASSPWASGTYEQY
J gene: TRBJ2-7
V gene: TRBV18

CDR3 protein: ASSPLTGGEIYGYT
J gene: TRBJ1-2
V gene: TRBV18

CDR3 protein: ASSLEVRGETQY
J gene: TRBJ2-5
V gene: TRBV5-6

CDR3 protein: ASSPYRATNEKLF
J gene: TRBJ1-4
V gene: TRBV19

CDR3 protein: ASSYDRESGGYT
J gene: TRBJ1-2
V gene: TRBV6-6

CDR3 protein: AGVGTAFNEQF
J gene: TRBJ2-1
V gene: TRBV29-1

CDR3 protein: ASTDRVGTEAF
J gene: TRBJ1-1
V gene: TRBV5-1

CDR3 protein: ASSLSGGGTYEQY
J gene: TRBJ2-7
V gene: TRBV7-3

CDR3 protein: AHLQGAEGYT
J gene: TRBJ1-2
V gene: TRBV30

CDR3 protein: ASSLSGTEETQY
J gene: TRBJ2-5
V gene: TRBV5-1

CDR3 protein: ASRSSGTAGSYEQY
J gene: TRBJ2-7
V gene: TRBV27

CDR3 protein: ASSLREGNTEAF
J gene: TRBJ1-1
V gene: TRBV7-8